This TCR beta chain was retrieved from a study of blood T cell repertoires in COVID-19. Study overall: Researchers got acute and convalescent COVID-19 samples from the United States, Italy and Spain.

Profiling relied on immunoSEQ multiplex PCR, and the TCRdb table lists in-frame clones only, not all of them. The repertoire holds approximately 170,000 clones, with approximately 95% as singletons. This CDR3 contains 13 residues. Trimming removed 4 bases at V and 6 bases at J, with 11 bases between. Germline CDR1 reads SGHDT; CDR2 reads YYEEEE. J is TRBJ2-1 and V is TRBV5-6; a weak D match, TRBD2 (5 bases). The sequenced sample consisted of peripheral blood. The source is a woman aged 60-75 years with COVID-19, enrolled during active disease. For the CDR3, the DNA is TGTGCCAGCAGCCTAACTAGGCCCAATGAGCAGTTCTTC. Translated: CASSLTRPNEQFF.